This T cell receptor beta chain was observed in a study of PD-L1 blockade in urothelial cancer. Sequencing was performed with immunoSEQ multiplex PCR; in TCRdb, only in-frame clones are kept and a portion is missing. Of some 71,000 clones listed, 85% to 90% are singletons. Germline values: CDR1 SGHRS, CDR2 YFSETQ. The V end was cut by 5 bases, the J end by 4 bases, with 10 bases between. CDR3 length: 12 amino acids. This chain connects TRBV5-1 to TRBJ2-7; D perhaps matches TRBD2 (5 bases). The source was PBMCs, collected around atezolizumab (anti-PD-L1) treatment. The receptor was derived from a man aged 60 to 75 with urothelial cancer. The DNA of the CDR3 is TGCGCCAGCAGTCCCGGGGATTACGAGCAGTACTTC. Translating gives CASSPGDYEQYF. The whole variable domain, filled in from reference TRBV5-1 and TRBJ2-7, reads KAGVTQTPRYLIKTRGQQVTLSCSPISGHRSVSWYQQTPGQGLQFLFEYFSETQRNKGNFPGRFSGRQFSNSRSEMNVSTLELGDSALYLCASSPGDYEQYFGPGTRLTVT.